Below are 16 T cell receptor beta chains sequenced from a single sample in a study of identical twins. TCRdb recomputed calls from the 5' RACE reads with MiXCR, one row per CDR3 protein. Here the sample spans around 570,000 distinct CDR3 sequences, more than 9% being singletons. These records were also assigned to another study, of yellow fever vaccine responses in identical twins.

The source material was PBMCs. The receptor source for this set is a woman younger than 35 in good health.

This clonotype has a count of ten or more. The chain uses TRBV7-2 and TRBJ2-1, with 7 bases aligning to TRBD2. This CDR3 is built from 16 residues. V trimming: 5 bases; J trimming: 6 bases; junction bases outside the gene matches: 13. Germline-derived CDR1 and CDR2 are SGHTA and FQGNSA. The CDR3 DNA is TGTGCCAGCAGCCCGGGGTGGCTAGCGGTTCGCAATGAGCAGTTCTTC. This encodes CASSPGWLAVRNEQFF.

The sample holds a few counts of this clonotype. The chain employs TRBV7-2 and TRBJ2-3, with a weak D call TRBD2 (6 bases). The CDR3 totals 14 residues. V dropped 1 base and J dropped 2 bases, with 7 bases sitting between them. Looked up from germline, CDR1 is SGHTA and CDR2 is FQGNSA. In DNA form, the CDR3 reads TGTGCCAGCAGCTTAGAGCGGGTCACAGATACGCAGTATTTT. It encodes CASSLERVTDTQYF. The variable domain in full, with the rest retrieved from reference TRBV7-2 and TRBJ2-3, is GAGVSQSPSNKVTEKGKDVELRCDPISGHTALYWYRQSLGQGLEFLIYFQGNSAPDKSGLPSDRFSAERTGGSVSTLTIQRTQQEDSAVYLCASSLERVTDTQYFGPGTRLTVL.

The chain uses TRBV6-2 or TRBV6-3 and TRBJ2-3, with a weak D call TRBD2 (5 bases). The CDR3 length is 16 residues. V lost 1 base and J lost 2, with 13 bases in between. The V gene's germline CDR1 is MNHEY and CDR2 SVGEGT. The CDR3: CASSYFVSGITDTQYF. Here the CDR3 DNA reads TGTGCCAGCAGTTACTTCGTGAGCGGAATCACAGATACGCAGTATTTT.

CDR3 nucleotide sequence: TGTGCCAGCGGGTGGGGGGTGTCACGCAATGAGCAGTTCTTC. Translated, it gives CASGWGVSRNEQFF. V is TRBV7-2 and J is TRBJ2-1, with a possible D match to TRBD2 (6 bases). Per germline, CDR1 SGHTA and CDR2 FQGNSA. The CDR3 is 14 residues long. Trimming took off 8 bases at V and 6 bases at J, with 17 bases between the two ends. The entire variable domain, with the rest obtained from reference TRBV7-2 and TRBJ2-1, is as follows: GAGVSQSPSNKVTEKGKDVELRCDPISGHTALYWYRQSLGQGLEFLIYFQGNSAPDKSGLPSDRFSAERTGGSVSTLTIQRTQQEDSAVYLCASGWGVSRNEQFFGPGTRLTVL.

This clonotype was seen many times. The chain uses TRBV2 and TRBJ2-7, with D maybe TRBD2 (7 bases). Trimming took off 5 bases at V and 6 bases at J, with 32 bases between the two ends. The V gene's germline CDR1 is SNHLY and CDR2 FYNNEI. CDR3 length: 19 amino acids. The CDR3 reads CASSSRTADWGTTTGEQYF. CDR3 DNA sequence: TGTGCCAGCAGTAGCCGGACAGCAGATTGGGGGACTACGACCGGCGAGCAGTACTTC.

This clonotype came up a few times. This chain uses TRBV24-1 with TRBJ2-1, with D hard to call. Trimming took off 1 base at V and 0 bases at J, with 6 bases between the two ends. The CDR3 loop spans 15 amino acids. CDR1 KGHDR and CDR2 SFDVKD come from the germline V gene. CDR3 bases: TGTGCCACCAGTGATTTATCCGACTCCTACAATGAGCAGTTCTTC. Its protein is CATSDLSDSYNEQFF.

This clonotype showed up just a few times. This chain joins TRBV7-2 and TRBJ2-1; D is ambiguous. Deletions cut 1 base from V and 4 bases from J, with 11 bases between. Germline lookup yields CDR1 SGHTA and CDR2 FQGNSA. The CDR3 length is 15 residues. The CDR3 loop is CASSLGRPEYNEQFF. The DNA of the CDR3 is TGTGCCAGCAGCTTAGGACGTCCGGAATACAATGAGCAGTTCTTC.

Ten or more counts support this clonotype. CDR3 loop: CASSQEWAESSYNEQFF. Written as DNA, the CDR3 is TGTGCCAGCAGCCAAGAGTGGGCAGAGAGCTCCTACAATGAGCAGTTCTTC. The chain couples TRBV3-1 to TRBJ2-1; D gene uncertain. V shed 0 bases and J shed 0 bases, with 12 bases lying between them. This CDR3 contains 17 residues. CDR1 and CDR2 (germline): LGHDT, YNNKEL (reference sequence).

The genes are TRBV5-4 and TRBJ2-3; perhaps TRBD2 as D (6 bases). The CDR3 loop spans 15 amino acids. Germline V gene data show CDR1 as SGHNT and CDR2 as YYREEE (reference sequence). V was clipped by 4 bases and J by 1 base, with 13 bases between them. In nucleotides, the CDR3 is TGTGCCAGCAGCCAGGCGGGATCACGCACAGATACGCAGTATTTT. Translating it yields CASSQAGSRTDTQYF. The full variable domain, with the rest looked up from reference TRBV5-4 and TRBJ2-3, is ETGVTQSPTHLIKTRGQQVTLRCSSQSGHNTVSWYQQALGQGPQFIFQYYREEENGRGNFPPRFSGLQFPNYSSELNVNALELDDSALYLCASSQAGSRTDTQYFGPGTRLTVL.

This clonotype was seen a few times. This sequence joins TRBV28 and TRBJ2-7, with D hard to call. This CDR3 comprises 9 residues. Germline V gene sequence: CDR1 MDHEN, CDR2 SYDVKM. V was pared by 8 bases and J by 6 bases, with 5 bases between. The CDR3 loop reads CASGSEQYF. CDR3 nucleotide sequence: TGTGCCAGCGGGTCCGAGCAGTACTTC.

The genes are TRBV11-1 and TRBJ2-1, with 8 positions matching TRBD2. CDR3 length equals 18 residues. V lost 5 bases to trimming and J lost 0 bases; unmatched junction nucleotides: 12. CDR1 and CDR2 (germline): SGHAT, FQDESV (reference sequence). CDR3 in DNA: TGTGCCAGCAGCAAAAGGATCGAAGCGGGGGCCTCCTACAATGAGCAGTTCTTC. The encoded protein is CASSKRIEAGASYNEQFF.

There are many counts of this clonotype. The genes are TRBV5-1 and TRBJ2-1; D is perhaps TRBD1 (5 bases). V dropped 3 bases and J dropped 0 bases, with 13 bases sitting between them. The CDR3 consists of 16 residues. Per germline, CDR1 SGHRS and CDR2 YFSETQ. CDR3 DNA sequence: TGCGCCAGCAGCTCGTCAGGGTTTAGCTCCTACAATGAGCAGTTCTTC. The encoded protein is CASSSSGFSSYNEQFF.

This clonotype occurred a few times. The J gene is TRBJ1-1, the V gene TRBV5-1; the match to TRBD1 covers 8 bases. This CDR3 comprises 15 residues. V was pared by 2 bases and J by 3 bases, with 6 bases of the junction left unmatched. Germline lookup yields CDR1 SGHRS and CDR2 YFSETQ. As DNA, the CDR3 is TGCGCCAGCAGCTTTGGGGACAGGCGCCACACTGAAGCTTTCTTT. The encoded protein is CASSFGDRRHTEAFF.

This clonotype was detected a few times. The rearrangement links TRBV7-2 to TRBJ2-7; possible D gene TRBD2, 5 bases. Germline V lookup: CDR1 SGHTA, CDR2 FQGNSA. This CDR3 has 14 amino acids. V was shortened by 5 bases and J by 6 bases, with 17 bases between the two germline ends. The CDR3 DNA is TGTGCCAGCAGCCCGGTCCGAACCGAGGGCGAGCAGTACTTC. It translates to CASSPVRTEGEQYF.

The chain is built from TRBV7-9 and TRBJ1-5; D not resolved. The CDR3 contains 12 residues. V lost 4 bases, J lost 9 bases, and 10 bases lay in between. Germline V gives CDR1 SEHNR, CDR2 FQNEAQ (reference sequence). The CDR3 loop reads CASSSPGRPQHF. The CDR3 DNA sequence: TGTGCCAGCAGCTCCCCAGGAAGGCCCCAGCATTTT.

This clonotype was seen many times. In nucleotides, the CDR3 is TGCGCCAGCAGCCCGAGGACTAGCGGAAACACCGGGGAGCTGTTTTTT. It specifies CASSPRTSGNTGELFF. The chain uses TRBV5-1 and TRBJ2-2; 10 bases are a match to TRBD2. The V segment lost 4 bases and the J segment 2 bases; nucleotides outside the gene matches: 5. The germline V gene encodes CDR1 SGHRS and CDR2 YFSETQ. This CDR3 spans 16 amino acids.